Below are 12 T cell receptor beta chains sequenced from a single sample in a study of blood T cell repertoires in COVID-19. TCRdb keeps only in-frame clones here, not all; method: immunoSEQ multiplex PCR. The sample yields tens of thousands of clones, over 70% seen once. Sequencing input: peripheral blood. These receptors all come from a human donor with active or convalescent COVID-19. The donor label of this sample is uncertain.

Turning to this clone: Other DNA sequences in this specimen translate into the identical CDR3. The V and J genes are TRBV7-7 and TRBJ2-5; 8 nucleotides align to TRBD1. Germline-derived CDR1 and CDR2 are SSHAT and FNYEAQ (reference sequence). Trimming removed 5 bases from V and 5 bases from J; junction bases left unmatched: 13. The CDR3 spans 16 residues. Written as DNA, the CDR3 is TGTGCCAGCAGCCCTGGGCGAACAGGGGGGCGTGAGACCCAGTACTTC. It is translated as CASSPGRTGGRETQYF.

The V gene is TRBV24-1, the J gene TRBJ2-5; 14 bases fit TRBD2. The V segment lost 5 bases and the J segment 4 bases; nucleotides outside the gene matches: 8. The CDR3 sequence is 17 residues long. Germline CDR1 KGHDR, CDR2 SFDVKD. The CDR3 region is CATSVAGGLAGGETQYF. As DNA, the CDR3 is TGTGCCACCAGTGTAGCGGGAGGACTAGCGGGAGGAGAGACCCAGTACTTC.

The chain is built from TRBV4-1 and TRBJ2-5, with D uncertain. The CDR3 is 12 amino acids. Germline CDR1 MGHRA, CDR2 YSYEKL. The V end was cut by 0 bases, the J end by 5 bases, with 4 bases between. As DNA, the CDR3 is TGCGCCAGCAGCCAAGATCAGGAGACCCAGTACTTC. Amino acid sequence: CASSQDQETQYF.

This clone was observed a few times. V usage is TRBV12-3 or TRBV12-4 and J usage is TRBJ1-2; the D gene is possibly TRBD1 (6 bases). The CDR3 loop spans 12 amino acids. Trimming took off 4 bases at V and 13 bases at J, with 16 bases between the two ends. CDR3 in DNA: TGTGCCAGCAGTTCTTGGACAGCCGGAGGCACCTTC. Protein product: CASSSWTAGGTF.

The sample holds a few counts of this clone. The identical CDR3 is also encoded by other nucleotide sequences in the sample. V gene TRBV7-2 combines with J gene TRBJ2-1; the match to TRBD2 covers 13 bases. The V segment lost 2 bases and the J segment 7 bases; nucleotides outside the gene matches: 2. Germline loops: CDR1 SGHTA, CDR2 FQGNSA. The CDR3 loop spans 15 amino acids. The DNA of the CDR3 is TGTGCCAGCAGCTTACCGACTAGCGGGAGGAATGAGCAGTTCTTC. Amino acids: CASSLPTSGRNEQFF.

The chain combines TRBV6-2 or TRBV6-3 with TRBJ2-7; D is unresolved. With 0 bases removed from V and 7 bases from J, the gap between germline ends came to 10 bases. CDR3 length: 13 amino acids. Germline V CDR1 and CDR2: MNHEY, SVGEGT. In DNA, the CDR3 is TGTGCCAGCAGTTACTCCCCGATGAGGGAGCAGTACTTC. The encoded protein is CASSYSPMREQYF.

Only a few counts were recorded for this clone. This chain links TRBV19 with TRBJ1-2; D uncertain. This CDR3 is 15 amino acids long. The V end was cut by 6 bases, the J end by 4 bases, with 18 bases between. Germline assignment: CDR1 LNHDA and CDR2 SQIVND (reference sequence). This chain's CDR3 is CASSTIAAASYGYTF. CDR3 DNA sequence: TGTGCCAGTAGCACCATCGCGGCAGCAAGCTATGGCTACACCTTC. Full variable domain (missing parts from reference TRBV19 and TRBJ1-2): DGGITQSPKYLFRKEGQNVTLSCEQNLNHDAMYWYRQDPGQGLRLIYYSQIVNDFQKGDIAEGYSVSREKKESFPLTVTSAQKNPTAFYLCASSTIAAASYGYTFGSGTRLTVV.

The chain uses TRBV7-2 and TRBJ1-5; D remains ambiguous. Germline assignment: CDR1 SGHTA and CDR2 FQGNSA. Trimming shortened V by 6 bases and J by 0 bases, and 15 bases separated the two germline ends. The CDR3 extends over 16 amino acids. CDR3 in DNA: TGTGCCAGCAGTTCTCAACAGCTTTATAGCAATCAGCCCCAGCATTTT. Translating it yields CASSSQQLYSNQPQHF.

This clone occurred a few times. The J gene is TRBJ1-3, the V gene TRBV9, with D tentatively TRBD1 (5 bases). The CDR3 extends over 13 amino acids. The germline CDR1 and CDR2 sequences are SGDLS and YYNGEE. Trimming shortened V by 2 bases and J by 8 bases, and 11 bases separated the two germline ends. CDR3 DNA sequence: TGTGCCAGCAGCGTGACAGTCAGCGACACCATATATTTT. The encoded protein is CASSVTVSDTIYF. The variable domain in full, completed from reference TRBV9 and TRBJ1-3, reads DSGVTQTPKHLITATGQRVTLRCSPRSGDLSVYWYQQSLDQGLQFLIQYYNGEERAKGNILERFSAQQFPDLHSELNLSSLELGDSALYFCASSVTVSDTIYFGEGSWLTVV.

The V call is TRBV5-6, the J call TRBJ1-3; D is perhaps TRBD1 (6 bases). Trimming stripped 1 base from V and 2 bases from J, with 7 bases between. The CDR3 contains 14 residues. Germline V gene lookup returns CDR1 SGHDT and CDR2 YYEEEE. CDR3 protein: CASSLYRAGNTIYF. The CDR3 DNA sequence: TGTGCCAGCAGCTTGTACAGGGCTGGAAACACCATATATTTT. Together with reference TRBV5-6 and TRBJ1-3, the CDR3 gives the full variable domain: DAGVTQSPTHLIKTRGQQVTLRCSPKSGHDTVSWYQQALGQGPQFIFQYYEEEERQRGNFPDRFSGHQFPNYSSELNVNALLLGDSALYLCASSLYRAGNTIYFGEGSWLTVV.

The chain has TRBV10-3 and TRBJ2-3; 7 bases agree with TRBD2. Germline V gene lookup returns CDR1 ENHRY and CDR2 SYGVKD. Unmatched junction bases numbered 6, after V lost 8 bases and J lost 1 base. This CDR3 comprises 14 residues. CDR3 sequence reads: CAILPGGGTDTQYF. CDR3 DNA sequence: TGTGCCATCCTCCCTGGGGGGGGCACAGATACGCAGTATTTT.

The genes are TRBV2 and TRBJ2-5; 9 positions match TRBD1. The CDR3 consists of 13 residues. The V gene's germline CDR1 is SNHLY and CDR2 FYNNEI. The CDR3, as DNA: TGTGCTGGCGGGACAGGGAGACAAGAGACCCAGTACTTC. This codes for CAGGTGRQETQYF.